The 17 T cell receptor beta chains listed next were all sequenced from one sample in a study of T-cell reconstitution after alpha-beta-depleted transplantation in children. Unique molecular identifiers were incorporated into the prepared TCRbeta library. TCRdb re-derived calls from the PCR reads in MiXCR, one entry per CDR3 protein. The sample lists around 100,000 distinct CDR3 sequences, over 6% occurring once. Sequencing used PBMCs, obtained before TCRalphabeta/CD19-depleted stem cell transplant. The receptors were sampled from a boy under 10 years old with acute lymphoblastic leukemia, due to receive a stem cell transplant.

This clonotype appeared many times. The chain combines TRBV12-3 or TRBV12-4 with TRBJ2-3; the D is unclear. V shed 5 bases and J shed 2 bases, with 11 bases lying between them. The CDR3 spans 14 residues. CDR3 residues: CASSPRLLTDTQYF. The CDR3, as DNA: TGTGCCAGCAGTCCCAGACTTCTCACAGATACGCAGTATTTT.

The rearrangement links TRBV4-1 to TRBJ1-6; 7 bases line up with TRBD1. Trimming at V came to 6 bases and at J to 7 bases, leaving 12 bases not matched to a gene. The CDR3 consists of 16 residues. Germline CDR1 and CDR2: MGHRA and YSYEKL. The CDR3 region has the DNA TGCGCCAGCAGTAATCCGCGACAGGGCCCCAATTCACCCCTCCACTTT. Amino acids: CASSNPRQGPNSPLHF.

This clonotype was counted a few times. CDR3 sequence reads: CASSLQGGVGDEQFF. CDR3 coding DNA: TGTGCCAGCAGTCTACAGGGCGGGGTGGGCGATGAGCAGTTCTTC. The rearrangement links TRBV12-3 or TRBV12-4 to TRBJ2-1, with D perhaps given as TRBD1 or TRBD2 (6 bases each). V was trimmed by 5 bases and J by 8 bases, leaving 19 bases between them. This CDR3 has 15 amino acids.

The chain carries TRBV2 and TRBJ1-1; 8 bases agree with TRBD1. The J segment lost 1 base and the V segment lost 6 bases, leaving 4 bases of the junction unmatched. The germline V gene encodes CDR1 SNHLY and CDR2 FYNNEI. The length of the CDR3 is 14 residues. The CDR3 DNA is TGTGCCAGCAGCCGACAGGGGCCGAACACTGAAGCTTTCTTT. Residues: CASSRQGPNTEAFF. Complete variable domain (other parts from reference TRBV2 and TRBJ1-1): EPEVTQTPSHQVTQMGQEVILRCVPISNHLYFYWYRQILGQKVEFLVSFYNNEISEKSEIFDDQFSVERPDGSNFTLKIRSTKLEDSAMYFCASSRQGPNTEAFFGQGTRLTVV.

CDR3 sequence (DNA): TGTGCCAGTAGTATATCCGGAAGATATTCACCCCTCCACTTT. This sequence encodes CASSISGRYSPLHF. The J gene is TRBJ1-6, the V gene TRBV19; no clear D gene. The CDR3 runs 14 residues. V was pared by 2 bases and J by 8 bases, with 10 bases between. The germline gives CDR1 LNHDA, CDR2 SQIVND (reference sequence).

This clonotype was seen many times. Written as DNA, the CDR3 is TGTGCCAGCAGTTTATTAAGCGCCTCCTACAATGAGCAGTTCTTC. It yields the protein CASSLLSASYNEQFF. V is TRBV12-3 or TRBV12-4 and J is TRBJ2-1; D gene uncertain. Trimming pared 2 bases from V and 0 bases from J, leaving 8 bases between. CDR3 size: 15 residues.

This clonotype was counted only a few times. The chain combines TRBV12-3 or TRBV12-4 with TRBJ1-5, with 10 bases that match TRBD1. J was trimmed by 5 bases and V by 6 bases; bases with no gene match: 4. The CDR3 has 14 amino acids. For the CDR3, the DNA is TGTGCCAGCAGCGTGACAGGGGGCGATCAGCCCCAGCATTTT. It is translated as CASSVTGGDQPQHF.

This clonotype was detected only a few times. The chain has TRBV20-1 and TRBJ1-1, with 8 bases that match TRBD1. Per germline, CDR1 DFQATT and CDR2 SNEGSKA (reference sequence). Trimming removed 3 bases from V and 1 base from J; junction bases left unmatched: 4. The length of the CDR3 is 14 residues. CDR3 in amino acids: CSARPGTGNTEAFF. The CDR3 DNA reads as TGCAGTGCTAGGCCCGGGACAGGGAACACTGAAGCTTTCTTT.

Only a few counts were recorded for this clonotype. The chain links TRBV27 to TRBJ1-6, with 10 bases lining up with TRBD1. The germline V gene has CDR1 MNHEY and CDR2 SMNVEV (reference sequence). This CDR3 region has 14 residues. V shed 3 bases and J 9 bases; nucleotides not matched to a gene: 2. In nucleotides, the CDR3 is TGTGCCAGCAGTTTTGGACAGGGGGGTTCACCCCTCCACTTT. This sequence encodes CASSFGQGGSPLHF.

This clonotype was detected ten times or more. This chain connects TRBV4-2 to TRBJ2-3, with 15 bases matching TRBD2. Germline CDR1 LGHNA, CDR2 YNFKEQ. The CDR3 runs 18 residues. After removal of 4 bases from V and 0 bases from J, the junction contained 5 bases not matched to a gene. The CDR3 bases are TGTGCCAGCAGCCCGGGACTAGCGGGGGGCCCTAGCACAGATACGCAGTATTTT. Amino acid sequence: CASSPGLAGGPSTDTQYF.

The chain uses TRBV2 and TRBJ2-7; no clear D gene. Trimming pared 3 bases from V and 4 bases from J, leaving 10 bases between. The germline CDR1 and CDR2 sequences are SNHLY and FYNNEI. The CDR3 spans 13 residues. In nucleotides, the CDR3 is TGTGCCAGCAGTGAGTCCTACAGTTACGAGCAGTACTTC. Translation: CASSESYSYEQYF.

The chain uses TRBV6-5 and TRBJ2-5; 12 bases fit TRBD2. Trimming at V came to 5 bases and at J to 3 bases, leaving 4 bases not matched to a gene. The CDR3 spans 15 residues. Looked up from germline, CDR1 is MNHEY and CDR2 is SVGAGI. As DNA, the CDR3 is TGTGCCAGCAGTACTAGCGGGGGGCGGAAAGAGACCCAGTACTTC. Encoded protein: CASSTSGGRKETQYF.

This clonotype was observed a handful of times. The chain is built from TRBV5-1 and TRBJ2-1; D ambiguous. V lost 0 bases and J lost 4, with 11 bases in between. The CDR3 length is 15 residues. The germline gives CDR1 SGHRS, CDR2 YFSETQ. The CDR3 here is CASSLVGDPYNEQFF. The CDR3 nucleotides read TGCGCCAGCAGCTTGGTCGGAGATCCTTACAATGAGCAGTTCTTC. Combining the CDR3 with reference TRBV5-1 and TRBJ2-1 gives the whole variable domain KAGVTQTPRYLIKTRGQQVTLSCSPISGHRSVSWYQQTPGQGLQFLFEYFSETQRNKGNFPGRFSGRQFSNSRSEMNVSTLELGDSALYLCASSLVGDPYNEQFFGPGTRLTVL.

The rearrangement links TRBV7-2 to TRBJ1-3; TRBD1 might be the D (6 bases). Looked up from germline, CDR1 is SGHTA and CDR2 is FQGNSA. Trimming left V 6 bases short and J 0 bases short, with 12 bases between. The CDR3 covers 15 residues. The CDR3 reads CASSRPGASGNTIYF. The CDR3 nucleotides read TGTGCCAGCAGTCGCCCAGGGGCCTCTGGAAACACCATATATTTT.

In nucleotides, the CDR3 is TGTGCCAGCAGCCTAAAATATCCCCGGGACAGTAGCACAGATACGCAGTATTTT. Amino acid sequence: CASSLKYPRDSSTDTQYF. The chain uses TRBV3-1 and TRBJ2-3; TRBD1 matches 7 bases. J gave up 0 bases and V 4 bases, and 13 bases lay outside the gene matches. The germline CDR1 and CDR2 sequences are LGHDT and YNNKEL (reference sequence). The CDR3 extends over 18 amino acids.

This clonotype was seen repeatedly, ten times or more. This chain connects TRBV5-6 to TRBJ2-1, with D possibly being TRBD1 (6 bases). CDR1 SGHDT and CDR2 YYEEEE come from the germline V gene. This CDR3 region has 16 residues. V was trimmed by 0 bases and J by 1 base, leaving 11 bases between them. CDR3 nucleotide sequence: TGTGCCAGCAGCTTGGGGGGCCAGGGGTCCTACAATGAGCAGTTCTTC. Amino acids: CASSLGGQGSYNEQFF.

This clonotype was picked up many times. This chain uses TRBV3-1 with TRBJ2-3, with TRBD2 matching 7 bases. V lost 0 bases and J lost 5; bases outside the gene matches: 14. From germline, CDR1 is LGHDT and CDR2 YNNKEL (reference sequence). The CDR3 runs 18 residues. The CDR3 sequence: CASSQDRASGPDGDTQYF. CDR3 bases: TGTGCCAGCAGCCAAGATAGGGCTAGCGGTCCGGATGGAGATACGCAGTATTTT.